Detailed here is one T cell receptor (beta chain). Trimming removed 1 base from V and 4 bases from J, with 17 bases in between. CDR3 length equals 17 residues. Germline V lookup: CDR1 MGHRA, CDR2 YSYEKL. The data belong to a study of blood T cell repertoires in COVID-19. Across the whole study: In each case, the material was cDNA or gDNA derived from T cells, B-cell-depleted T cells, or PBMCs.

Assay: immunoSEQ multiplex PCR; the TCRdb copy retains only in-frame clones and omits some. The repertoire holds about 320,000 clones, with over 70% as singletons. Residents of about two dozen US areas, aged about 18 to 89 years, made up the participants. Cohort 3 donors counted as recovered after two negative PCRs, clearance, or resolved symptoms. The chain employs TRBV4-1 and TRBJ1-3; a possible D gene is TRBD1 (6 bases). This receptor was identified in a man aged 25 to 40 who had recovered from COVID-19. The sequencing sample was made of PBMCs or T cells enriched from blood (not recorded which). The CDR3 is CASSQGRGGARGNTIYF. The DNA of the CDR3 is TGCGCCAGCAGCCAAGGTCGAGGGGGGGCGCGGGGAAACACCATATATTTT.